These 25 T cell receptor beta chains originate from one sample sequenced in a study of lymphopenia after photon versus proton radiotherapy. Profiling relied on immunoSEQ multiplex PCR, and the TCRdb table lists in-frame clones only, not all of them. The table records 65,000 or so clones, 75% to 90% of them present only once. Sequenced here: peripheral blood, sampled from a patient treated with proton-based radiotherapy. The receptors stem from a man older than 75 with esophageal cancer.

This chain joins TRBV10-1 and TRBJ2-4, with 7 positions matching TRBD1. J gave up 4 bases and V 3 bases, and 3 bases lay outside the gene matches. There are 14 residues in the CDR3. In germline, CDR1 is WNHNN, CDR2 SYGVQD (reference sequence). CDR3 sequence: CASSEGGRKNIQYF. CDR3 DNA sequence: TGCGCCAGCAGTGAAGGGGGCCGAAAAAACATTCAGTACTTC.

This chain uses TRBV11-2 with TRBJ2-7; TRBD2 aligns across 8 bases. The CDR3 consists of 18 residues. From germline, CDR1 is SGHAT and CDR2 FQNNGV. After removal of 2 bases from V and 2 bases from J, the junction contained 14 bases not matched to a gene. CDR3: CASSLSPRLAGITYEQYF. CDR3 DNA sequence: TGTGCCAGCAGCTTAAGTCCGCGGCTAGCGGGTATAACCTACGAGCAGTACTTC.

V is TRBV4-2 and J is TRBJ1-2, with D possibly matching TRBD1 (5 bases). In germline, CDR1 is LGHNA, CDR2 YNFKEQ. The CDR3 sequence is 15 residues long. V shed 1 base and J shed 1 base, with 10 bases lying between them. CDR3 sequence: CASSQGDGGNYGYTF. The DNA of the CDR3 is TGTGCCAGCAGCCAAGGGGATGGGGGTAACTATGGCTACACCTTC.

A single count supports this clone. The chain is built from TRBV5-1 and TRBJ2-7, with 10 bases that match TRBD2. V shed 4 bases and J 1 base; nucleotides not matched to a gene: 5. CDR3 length: 15 residues. Germline V gene sequence: CDR1 SGHRS, CDR2 YFSETQ. The CDR3 loop reads CASSRSSGRSYEQYF. CDR3 in DNA: TGCGCCAGCAGCAGATCTAGCGGGAGATCCTACGAGCAGTACTTC. The complete variable domain, with remaining parts taken from reference TRBV5-1 and TRBJ2-7, reads KAGVTQTPRYLIKTRGQQVTLSCSPISGHRSVSWYQQTPGQGLQFLFEYFSETQRNKGNFPGRFSGRQFSNSRSEMNVSTLELGDSALYLCASSRSSGRSYEQYFGPGTRLTVT.

V gene TRBV5-1 combines with J gene TRBJ1-1, with unresolved D. Per germline, CDR1 SGHRS and CDR2 YFSETQ. V lost 0 bases and J 3 bases, leaving 9 bases between the germline ends. The CDR3 extends over 14 amino acids. The CDR3 DNA is TGCGCCAGCAGCTTGGGGGGTGCGGACACTGAAGCTTTCTTT. Its protein is CASSLGGADTEAFF.

The chain is built from TRBV13 and TRBJ2-1; 13 nucleotides agree with TRBD2. V gave up 3 bases and J gave up 8 bases; unmatched junction bases: 10. CDR1 is PRHDT and CDR2 is FYEKMQ in the germline V gene (reference sequence). The CDR3 consists of 17 residues. The DNA of the CDR3 is TGTGCCAGCAGCTTGGGAGGACTAGCGGGAGTTGCCGATGAGCAGTTCTTC. Its protein is CASSLGGLAGVADEQFF. Full variable domain (rest looked up from reference TRBV13 and TRBJ2-1): AAGVIQSPRHLIKEKRETATLKCYPIPRHDTVYWYQQGPGQDPQFLISFYEKMQSDKGSIPDRFSAQQFSDYHSELNMSSLELGDSALYFCASSLGGLAGVADEQFFGPGTRLTVL.

This chain connects TRBV5-3 to TRBJ1-4; TRBD1 is a possible D gene (5 bases). TRBV5-3 is filed as an ORF, its function uncertain. Trimming left V 7 bases short and J 5 bases short, with 15 bases between. The CDR3 runs 14 residues. For the CDR3, the DNA is TGTGCCAGACCTGCAGGGACTCAAAATGAAAAACTGTTTTTT. Encoded protein: CARPAGTQNEKLFF.

The chain combines TRBV29-1 with TRBJ2-5; no firm D call. Germline CDR1 reads SQVTM; CDR2 reads ANQGSEA. The CDR3 length is 10 residues. Trimming pared 4 bases from V and 5 bases from J, leaving 5 bases between. The DNA of the CDR3 is TGCAGCGTTGTTAGGGAGACCCAGTACTTC. Residues: CSVVRETQYF.

This clone was recorded once. This chain links TRBV4-2 with TRBJ2-6; TRBD1 matches 9 bases. Germline CDR1 LGHNA, CDR2 YNFKEQ. J was trimmed by 4 bases and V by 3 bases; bases with no gene match: 7. CDR3 length: 17 residues. CDR3 nucleotides: TGTGCCAGCAGCCAGGCGGACAGGGGACAGGGGGCCAACGTCCTGACTTTC. Protein sequence: CASSQADRGQGANVLTF.

This clone appeared once. The chain combines TRBV30 with TRBJ1-4; 7 nucleotides agree with TRBD1. Unmatched junction bases numbered 13, after V lost 1 base and J lost 14 bases. There are 14 residues in the CDR3. The germline V gene has CDR1 GTSNPN and CDR2 SVGIG (reference sequence). CDR3 sequence: CAWSGGTAEEILFF. In DNA, the CDR3 is TGTGCCTGGAGTGGAGGGACAGCCGAAGAAATTCTGTTTTTT.

The rearrangement joins TRBV4-1 to TRBJ2-7; D gene unclear. CDR3 size: 13 residues. CDR1 MGHRA and CDR2 YSYEKL come from the germline V gene. Trimming stripped 0 bases from V and 3 bases from J, with 6 bases between. The CDR3 protein is CASSQDHGYEQYF. DNA of the CDR3: TGCGCCAGCAGCCAAGATCACGGCTACGAGCAGTACTTC.

The chain has TRBV6-6 and TRBJ2-2; D is unclear. V lost 6 bases to trimming and J lost 0 bases, with 8 bases between them. From germline, CDR1 is MNHNY and CDR2 SVGAGI (reference sequence). The CDR3 totals 14 residues. In DNA, the CDR3 is TGTGCCAGCAGGGCAGGTGCGAACACCGGGGAGCTGTTTTTT. The encoded protein is CASRAGANTGELFF.

A single count supports this clone. The V gene is TRBV6-5, the J gene TRBJ2-4; perhaps D is TRBD1 or TRBD2 (5 bases each). Germline V gives CDR1 MNHEY, CDR2 SVGAGI. The CDR3 covers 14 residues. The germline V and J ends were trimmed by 5 bases and 1 base, with 9 bases remaining between them. The DNA of the CDR3 is TGTGCCAGCAGTCCCCGGGACGCCAAAAACATTCAGTACTTC. Translating it yields CASSPRDAKNIQYF.

The chain has TRBV7-3 and TRBJ2-1; maybe TRBD1 (6 bases). The germline CDR1 and CDR2 sequences are SGHTA and FQGTGA. The germline V and J ends were trimmed by 8 bases and 2 bases, with 13 bases remaining between them. The CDR3 runs 14 residues. The DNA of the CDR3 is TGTGCCAGCGGAACAGGGAGTACCTACAATGAGCAGTTCTTC. This gives the protein CASGTGSTYNEQFF.

The chain combines TRBV5-6 with TRBJ1-6; tentatively, D is TRBD1 (5 bases). Trimming removed 2 bases at V and 4 bases at J, with 10 bases between. Per the germline V gene, CDR1 is SGHDT and CDR2 is YYEEEE. This CDR3 comprises 15 residues. The CDR3 loop reads CASSFGHLYNSPLHF. The DNA of the CDR3 is TGTGCCAGCAGCTTTGGACACCTATATAATTCACCCCTCCACTTT.

The chain uses TRBV13 and TRBJ1-2; D remains unclear. V was clipped by 3 bases and J by 4 bases, with 15 bases between them. The CDR3 covers 15 residues. The germline V gene has CDR1 PRHDT and CDR2 FYEKMQ (reference sequence). CDR3 protein: CASSFVDVSLYGYTF. In DNA, the CDR3 is TGTGCCAGCAGCTTTGTTGACGTTTCCCTCTATGGCTACACCTTC.

This chain connects TRBV30 to TRBJ2-5; 9 bases line up with TRBD2. The CDR3 is 14 amino acids. The V segment lost 3 bases and the J segment 2 bases; nucleotides outside the gene matches: 4. Germline CDR1 is GTSNPN and CDR2 is SVGIG (reference sequence). The CDR3 region is CAWRGAGGQETQYF. CDR3 nucleotides: TGTGCCTGGAGGGGCGCGGGGGGGCAAGAGACCCAGTACTTC.

The CDR3 nucleotides read TGCAGCGTTGGGGGATCTTTCAGGGACACTGAAGCTTTCTTT. Its protein product is CSVGGSFRDTEAFF. The V gene is TRBV29-1, the J gene TRBJ1-1; D might be TRBD1 (5 bases). The CDR3 loop spans 14 amino acids. V was cut by 4 bases and J by 3 bases, with 15 bases left in between. Germline lookup yields CDR1 SQVTM and CDR2 ANQGSEA.

The chain employs TRBV27 and TRBJ2-3, with 11 positions matching TRBD1. Germline assignment: CDR1 MNHEY and CDR2 SMNVEV (reference sequence). V shed 5 bases, J shed 4 bases, and the junction held 8 bases outside the gene matches. The CDR3 runs 16 residues. Here the CDR3 reads CASSPWTGGASDTQYF. CDR3 bases: TGTGCCAGCAGTCCATGGACAGGGGGCGCCTCAGATACGCAGTATTTT.

This chain connects TRBV5-6 to TRBJ1-2; D is unclear. The CDR3 is 12 amino acids. CDR1 and CDR2 from the germline V gene are SGHDT and YYEEEE. The ends were cut back, 0 bases at V and 6 bases at J, with 6 bases in the middle. CDR3 DNA: TGTGCCAGCAGCTTGGACGCGGATGGCTACACCTTC. It translates to CASSLDADGYTF.

This chain uses TRBV7-8 with TRBJ1-2; TRBD1 matches at 8 bases. V shed 5 bases, J shed 7 bases, and the junction held 9 bases outside the gene matches. There are 14 residues in the CDR3. The germline CDR1 and CDR2 sequences are SGHVS and FQNEAQ. In DNA, the CDR3 is TGTGCCAGCAGCCGGACAGGGTCCCAGGGTGGCTACACCTTC. It translates to CASSRTGSQGGYTF.

The chain is built from TRBV5-1 and TRBJ1-2; TRBD1 matches 7 bases. The length of the CDR3 is 18 residues. Looked up from germline, CDR1 is SGHRS and CDR2 is YFSETQ. V lost 0 bases, J lost 1 base, and 12 bases stayed unmatched. For the CDR3, the DNA is TGCGCCAGCAGCTTGGTCCTCTACGCGACAGGGCTTAACTATGGCTACACCTTC. The encoded protein is CASSLVLYATGLNYGYTF.

J is TRBJ1-1 and V is TRBV7-9; TRBD1 matches 10 bases. CDR1 SEHNR and CDR2 FQNEAQ come from the germline V gene (reference sequence). After removal of 6 bases from V and 3 bases from J, the junction contained 7 bases not matched to a gene. The CDR3 is 15 residues long. The CDR3 nucleotides are TGTGCCAGCAGGGGTCCGGGACAGGGGTACACTGAAGCTTTCTTT. Its protein is CASRGPGQGYTEAFF. Based on the CDR3 plus reference TRBV7-9 and TRBJ1-1, the full variable domain is DTGVSQNPRHKITKRGQNVTFRCDPISEHNRLYWYRQTLGQGPEFLTYFQNEAQLEKSRLLSDRFSAERPKGSFSTLEIQRTEQGDSAMYLCASRGPGQGYTEAFFGQGTRLTVV.

This chain links TRBV6-1 with TRBJ2-3, with no clear D. The CDR3 consists of 15 residues. Trimming left V 4 bases short and J 2 bases short, with 13 bases between. The germline gives CDR1 MNHNS, CDR2 SASEGT. The CDR3 spells CASSVPRTHTDTQYF. As DNA, the CDR3 is TGTGCCAGCAGTGTACCGAGGACGCACACAGATACGCAGTATTTT.

The V call is TRBV7-3, the J call TRBJ2-3; 8 nucleotides agree with TRBD1. V was pared by 5 bases and J by 1 base, with 5 bases of the junction left unmatched. This CDR3 region has 15 residues. Germline values: CDR1 SGHTA, CDR2 FQGTGA. The CDR3 DNA reads as TGTGCCAGCAGCAAGGGACAGGCGCGCACAGATACGCAGTATTTT. The encoded protein is CASSKGQARTDTQYF.